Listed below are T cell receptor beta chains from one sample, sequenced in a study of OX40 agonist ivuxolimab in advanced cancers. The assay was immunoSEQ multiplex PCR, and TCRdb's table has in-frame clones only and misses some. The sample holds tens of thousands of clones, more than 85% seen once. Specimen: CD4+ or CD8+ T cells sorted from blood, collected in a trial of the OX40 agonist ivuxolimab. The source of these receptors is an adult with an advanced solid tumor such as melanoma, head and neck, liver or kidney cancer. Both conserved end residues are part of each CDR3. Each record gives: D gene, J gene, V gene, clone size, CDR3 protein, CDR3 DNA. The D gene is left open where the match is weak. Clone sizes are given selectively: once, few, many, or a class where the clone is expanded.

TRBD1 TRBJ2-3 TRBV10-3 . CAISGPTGPSTDTQYF TGTGCCATCAGTGGCCCGACAGGGCCAAGCACAGATACGCAGTATTTT
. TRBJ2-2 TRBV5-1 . CASSLAPGELFF TGCGCCAGCAGCTTGGCCCCCGGGGAGCTGTTTTTT
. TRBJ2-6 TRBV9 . CASSSSGANVLTF TGTGCCAGCAGTAGCTCTGGGGCCAACGTCCTGACTTTC
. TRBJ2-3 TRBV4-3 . CASSQAASDTQYF TGCGCCAGCAGCCAAGCGGCGTCAGATACGCAGTATTTT
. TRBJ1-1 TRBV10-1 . CASSEPGTNTEAFF TGCGCCAGCAGTGAGCCAGGGACGAACACTGAAGCTTTCTTT
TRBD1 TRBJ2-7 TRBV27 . CANPGTGGKYEQYF TGTGCCAATCCCGGGACAGGGGGCAAGTACGAGCAGTACTTC
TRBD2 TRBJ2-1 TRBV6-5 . CASSYFRGGGGNEQFF TGTGCCAGCAGTTACTTCCGCGGGGGGGGTGGCAATGAGCAGTTCTTC
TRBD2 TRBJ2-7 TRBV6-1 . CASLISGGSSYEQYF TGTGCCAGCCTTATCAGCGGGGGGAGCTCCTACGAGCAGTACTTC
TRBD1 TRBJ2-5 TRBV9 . CASSVGPGGRETQYF TGTGCCAGCAGCGTAGGTCCAGGGGGCAGGGAGACCCAGTACTTC
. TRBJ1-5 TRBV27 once CASRGWGNQPQHF TGTGCCAGCAGGGGTTGGGGCAATCAGCCCCAGCATTTT
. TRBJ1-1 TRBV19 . CASSIYMNTEAFF TGTGCCAGTAGTATTTATATGAACACTGAAGCTTTCTTT
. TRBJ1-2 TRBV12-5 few CATPPGGTLYGYTF TGTGCTACCCCCCCGGGGGGGACGTTGTATGGCTACACCTTC
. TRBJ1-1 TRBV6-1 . CASSEWWSTEAFF TGTGCCAGCAGTGAATGGTGGTCGACTGAAGCTTTCTTT
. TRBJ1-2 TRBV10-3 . CAIREGANYGYTF TGTGCCATCAGGGAGGGGGCTAACTATGGCTACACCTTC
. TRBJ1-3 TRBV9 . CASSVESVWGEGNTIYF TGTGCCAGCAGCGTAGAATCGGTTTGGGGGGAAGGAAACACCATATATTTT
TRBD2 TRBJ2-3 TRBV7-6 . CASSLGLAGGLADTQYF TGTGCCAGCAGCTTAGGGTTAGCGGGGGGGCTGGCAGATACGCAGTATTTT
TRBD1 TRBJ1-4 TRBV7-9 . CASSARDSLLLFNEKLFF TGTGCCAGCAGCGCCCGGGACAGTCTCCTATTGTTTAATGAAAAACTGTTTTTT
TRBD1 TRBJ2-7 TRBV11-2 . CASSSDRALSYEQYF TGTGCCAGCAGCTCGGACAGGGCCCTCTCCTACGAGCAGTACTTC
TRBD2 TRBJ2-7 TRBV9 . CASSVGGRSYEQYF TGTGCCAGCAGCGTAGGCGGGAGGTCCTACGAGCAGTACTTC
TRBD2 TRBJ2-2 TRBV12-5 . CASGLVSAGGLLNTGELFF TGTGCTAGTGGTTTGGTATCGGCGGGGGGACTCCTGAACACCGGGGAGCTGTTTTTT
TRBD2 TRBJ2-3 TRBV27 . CASSWLAGGGTDTQYF TGTGCCAGCAGTTGGCTAGCGGGGGGGGGCACAGATACGCAGTATTTT
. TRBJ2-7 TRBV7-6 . CASSLADSYEQYF TGTGCCAGCAGCTTAGCTGACTCCTACGAGCAGTACTTC
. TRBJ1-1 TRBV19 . CASRFISGGTEAFF TGTGCCAGTAGATTCATTAGTGGGGGCACTGAAGCTTTCTTT
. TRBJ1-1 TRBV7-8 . CASSYSLAPVDTEAFF TGTGCCAGCAGCTATTCTCTTGCCCCGGTGGACACTGAAGCTTTCTTT
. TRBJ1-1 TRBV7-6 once CASSIRRGGNTEAFF TGTGCCAGCAGCATACGGAGGGGAGGGAACACTGAAGCTTTCTTT
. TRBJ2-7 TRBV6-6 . CASSQFILADSYEQYF TGTGCCAGCAGTCAATTCATTTTGGCAGACTCCTACGAGCAGTACTTC
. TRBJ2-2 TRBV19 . CASSIAGTNTGELFF TGTGCCAGTAGTATAGCCGGGACCAACACCGGGGAGCTGTTTTTT
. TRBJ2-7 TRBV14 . CASSRVVSYEQYF TGTGCCAGCAGCCGGGTAGTTTCCTACGAGCAGTACTTC
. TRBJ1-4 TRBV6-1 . CASSEGRSPATNEKLFF TGTGCCAGCAGTGAGGGCAGGAGCCCTGCAACTAATGAAAAACTGTTTTTT
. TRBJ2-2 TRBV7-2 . CASSLPNTGELFF TGTGCCAGCAGCCTACCGAACACCGGGGAGCTGTTTTTT
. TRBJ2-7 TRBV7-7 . CASSPAGGERTEQYF TGTGCCAGCAGCCCAGCCGGGGGAGAGCGTACCGAGCAGTACTTC
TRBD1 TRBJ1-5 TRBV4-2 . CASSQDVGGLQPQHF TGTGCCAGCAGCCAAGATGTAGGGGGCTTGCAGCCCCAGCATTTT
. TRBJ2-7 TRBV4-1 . CASSQGGTGVTLYEQYF TGCGCCAGCAGCCAAGGGGGAACGGGGGTAACTCTCTACGAGCAGTACTTC
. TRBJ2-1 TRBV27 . CASTPYGDNEQFF TGTGCCAGCACTCCTTACGGGGACAATGAGCAGTTCTTC
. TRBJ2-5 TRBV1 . CTSSPRTRGMETQYF TGCACCAGCAGCCCCCGAACTCGGGGAATGGAGACCCAGTACTTC
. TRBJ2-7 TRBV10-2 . CASSESSWEWVYEQYF TGCGCCAGCAGTGAGTCGAGCTGGGAATGGGTCTACGAGCAGTACTTC
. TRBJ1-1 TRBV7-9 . CASRSGSEAFF TGTGCCAGCAGGTCAGGGTCTGAAGCTTTCTTT
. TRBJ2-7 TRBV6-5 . CASSYRANYEQYF TGTGCCAGCAGTTACCGGGCCAACTACGAGCAGTACTTC
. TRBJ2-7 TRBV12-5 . CASGLGGLSYEQYF TGTGCTAGTGGTTTGGGAGGGTTATCCTACGAGCAGTACTTC
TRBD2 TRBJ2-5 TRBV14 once CASSQEVAGGQTQYF TGTGCCAGCAGCCAAGAGGTAGCGGGGGGTCAGACCCAGTACTTC
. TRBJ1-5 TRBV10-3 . CAISEGVPLGNQPQHF TGTGCCATCAGCGAGGGGGTCCCGTTGGGCAATCAGCCCCAGCATTTT
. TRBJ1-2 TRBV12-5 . CASGWGLPYGYTF TGTGCTAGTGGTTGGGGGCTACCCTATGGCTACACCTTC